A single sample is the source of the 19 T cell receptor beta chains below, sequenced in a study of patients and donors after allogeneic stem cell transplantation. In TCRdb, the RT-PCR reads were re-called with MiXCR into one record per CDR3 protein. The repertoire has some 160,000 distinct CDR3 sequences, 24% of them found once; the top ten carry 25% to 30%. Sequences were obtained from blood, either unsorted or a sorted T cell fraction (not recorded which). Receptor source: a human donor who was either an allogeneic HSCT recipient or a stem cell or donor lymphocyte infusion donor (not recorded which). It is not recorded whose cells these are; they may come from a transplant donor.

This clonotype was recorded a few times. V and J are TRBV7-9 and TRBJ2-3; 10 positions agree with TRBD2. The V and J ends lost 0 bases and 4 bases, in that order; junction bases with no gene match: 4. The CDR3 sequence is 16 residues long. Germline CDR1 and CDR2: SEHNR and FQNEAQ (reference sequence). Here the CDR3 reads CASSLALAGSADTQYF. DNA for the CDR3: TGTGCCAGCAGCTTAGCACTAGCGGGGTCGGCAGATACGCAGTATTTT.

This chain joins TRBV12-3 or TRBV12-4 and TRBJ1-1; 8 nucleotides match TRBD1. This CDR3 region has 12 residues. With 5 bases clipped from V and 6 bases from J, the junction kept 2 bases outside the gene matches. As DNA, the CDR3 is TGTGCCAGCAGTGGACAGGGATCTGAAGCTTTCTTT. It is translated as CASSGQGSEAFF.

In its sample, this clonotype was seen many times. The rearrangement uses TRBV5-1 and TRBJ1-2, with TRBD1 identical over 7 bases. Trimming removed 2 bases from V and 5 bases from J; junction bases left unmatched: 6. The CDR3 spans 14 residues. Per the germline V gene, CDR1 is SGHRS and CDR2 is YFSETQ. The CDR3 DNA sequence: TGCGCCAGCAGCTTCCGGACAGGAGGTTATGGCTACACCTTC. Protein sequence: CASSFRTGGYGYTF.

V usage is TRBV5-4 and J usage is TRBJ2-1; D might be TRBD2 (6 bases). The CDR3 has 17 residues. CDR1 and CDR2 from the germline V gene are SGHNT and YYREEE (reference sequence). V was pared by 0 bases and J by 2 bases, with 15 bases between. DNA for the CDR3: TGTGCCAGCAGCTTGGGCTCGGGGCTAGCGACCTACAATGAGCAGTTCTTC. It is translated as CASSLGSGLATYNEQFF. Combining the CDR3 with reference TRBV5-4 and TRBJ2-1 gives the whole variable domain ETGVTQSPTHLIKTRGQQVTLRCSSQSGHNTVSWYQQALGQGPQFIFQYYREEENGRGNFPPRFSGLQFPNYSSELNVNALELDDSALYLCASSLGSGLATYNEQFFGPGTRLTVL.

V and J are TRBV3-1 and TRBJ2-3; D call uncertain. Germline values: CDR1 LGHDT, CDR2 YNNKEL (reference sequence). V was pared by 1 base and J by 0 bases, with 5 bases between. This CDR3 is 14 amino acids long. The CDR3 spells CASSQVASTDTQYF. The CDR3 nucleotides read TGTGCCAGCAGCCAAGTGGCTAGCACAGATACGCAGTATTTT.

This clonotype came up many times. The chain carries TRBV11-3 and TRBJ1-1; D unresolved. V was pared by 5 bases and J by 0 bases, with 10 bases between. The CDR3 totals 14 residues. Germline CDR1 SGHNT, CDR2 YENEEA. Here the CDR3 reads CASSHGTLNTEAFF. The CDR3 nucleotides read TGTGCCAGCAGCCATGGTACCCTGAACACTGAAGCTTTCTTT.

This clonotype came up many times. V is TRBV18 and J is TRBJ1-1, with 8 bases fitting TRBD1. The germline CDR1 and CDR2 sequences are KGHSH and LQKENI. The CDR3 spans 15 residues. V lost 8 bases and J lost 2; bases outside the gene matches: 10. The CDR3 sequence is CASPSATGVNTEAFF. CDR3 DNA: TGTGCCAGCCCGTCTGCGACAGGGGTTAACACTGAAGCTTTCTTT.

This clonotype has more than one count but fewer than ten. The chain couples TRBV9 to TRBJ2-4, with D perhaps being TRBD1 or TRBD2 (5 bases each). The V gene's germline CDR1 is SGDLS and CDR2 YYNGEE. The V end was cut by 4 bases, the J end by 0 bases, with 23 bases between. The CDR3 extends over 19 amino acids. The CDR3 sequence is CASSPRGPYDGLAKNIQYF. CDR3 DNA: TGTGCCAGCAGCCCTCGGGGACCGTATGACGGTCTAGCCAAAAACATTCAGTACTTC.

The gene calls are TRBV27 and TRBJ1-4; D remains unclear. From germline, CDR1 is MNHEY and CDR2 SMNVEV (reference sequence). V gave up 6 bases and J gave up 5 bases, with 7 bases separating them. CDR3 length: 12 amino acids. CDR3 in amino acids: CASSKPNEKLFF. CDR3 coding DNA: TGTGCCAGCAGCAAACCGAATGAAAAACTGTTTTTT.

The V gene is TRBV5-1, the J gene TRBJ2-2; 7 bases agree with TRBD1. The length of the CDR3 is 16 residues. The J segment lost 5 bases and the V segment lost 4 bases, leaving 11 bases of the junction unmatched. Germline CDR1 reads SGHRS; CDR2 reads YFSETQ. CDR3 amino acids: CASSIGPGTATGELFF. The CDR3 region has the DNA TGCGCCAGCAGCATTGGCCCCGGGACAGCAACCGGGGAGCTGTTTTTT.

This clonotype was observed a handful of times. The genes are TRBV6-2 or TRBV6-3 and TRBJ1-1; unclear D gene. The CDR3 is 13 amino acids. V was pared by 0 bases and J by 6 bases, with 8 bases between. Germline V CDR1 and CDR2: MNHEY, SVGEGT. The CDR3 DNA follows: TGTGCCAGCAGTTACTCGTTGAGAGCTGAAGCTTTCTTT. Its translation: CASSYSLRAEAFF.

There are a few counts of this clonotype. The chain links TRBV7-2 to TRBJ1-2; unclear D gene. This CDR3 has 12 residues. The germline V and J ends were trimmed by 6 bases and 4 bases, with 9 bases remaining between them. Looked up from germline, CDR1 is SGHTA and CDR2 is FQGNSA. CDR3 sequence reads: CASSSSSYGYTF. CDR3 sequence (DNA): TGTGCCAGCAGTTCCAGTAGCTATGGCTACACCTTC.

This clonotype turned up a few times. This chain joins TRBV12-3 or TRBV12-4 and TRBJ1-1; D is ambiguous. V was clipped by 4 bases and J by 3 bases, with 12 bases between them. The CDR3 has 14 amino acids. For the CDR3, the DNA is TGTGCCAGCAGTTCCGTTAGGATGGACACTGAAGCTTTCTTT. It yields the protein CASSSVRMDTEAFF.

This clonotype occurred a few times. The CDR3 sequence: CAIRSSSDTEAFF. The CDR3 DNA sequence: TGTGCCATCAGGTCTAGTTCTGACACTGAAGCTTTCTTT. This chain joins TRBV10-3 and TRBJ1-1; D remains unclear. Germline CDR1 reads ENHRY; CDR2 reads SYGVKD. There are 13 residues in the CDR3. Trimming took off 6 bases at V and 3 bases at J, with 11 bases between the two ends.

This clonotype was observed many times. The chain employs TRBV4-1 and TRBJ1-2; D ambiguous. The V and J ends lost 3 bases and 2 bases respectively, with 10 bases between them. CDR1 is MGHRA, CDR2 YSYEKL, per germline. This CDR3 spans 14 amino acids. CDR3 sequence: CASSHSANNYGYTF. The CDR3, as DNA: TGCGCCAGCAGCCACTCGGCCAACAACTATGGCTACACCTTC.

This clonotype was observed many times. The V and J genes are TRBV5-1 and TRBJ1-3; D gene ambiguous. There are 16 residues in the CDR3. In germline, CDR1 is SGHRS, CDR2 YFSETQ. Trimming left V 2 bases short and J 2 bases short, with 14 bases between. The chain's CDR3 is CASSFSISGPGNTIYF. The CDR3 nucleotides read TGCGCCAGCAGCTTCTCCATCAGCGGGCCTGGAAACACCATATATTTT.

The V call is TRBV5-1, the J call TRBJ1-4; the match to TRBD1 covers 7 bases. Unmatched junction bases numbered 6, after V lost 6 bases and J lost 7 bases. The germline V gene has CDR1 SGHRS and CDR2 YFSETQ. The CDR3 loop spans 13 amino acids. In DNA form, the CDR3 reads TGCGCCAGCATGGGGGACAGAAGTGAAAAACTGTTTTTT. It is translated as CASMGDRSEKLFF. The complete variable domain, with remaining parts taken from reference TRBV5-1 and TRBJ1-4, reads KAGVTQTPRYLIKTRGQQVTLSCSPISGHRSVSWYQQTPGQGLQFLFEYFSETQRNKGNFPGRFSGRQFSNSRSEMNVSTLELGDSALYLCASMGDRSEKLFFGSGTQLSVL.

The rearrangement uses TRBV20-1 and TRBJ1-2; TRBD1 might be the D (6 bases). CDR3 length equals 15 residues. The V gene lost 1 base and the J gene lost 2 bases, with 14 bases spanning the gap. The germline V gene encodes CDR1 DFQATT and CDR2 SNEGSKA (reference sequence). The CDR3 DNA sequence: TGCAGTGCTAGAGTTAAGGACAGATTAAACTATGGCTACACCTTC. As protein: CSARVKDRLNYGYTF.

The chain recombines TRBV19 with TRBJ1-6; D is unresolved. The germline V and J ends were trimmed by 0 bases and 6 bases, with 6 bases remaining between them. Germline values: CDR1 LNHDA, CDR2 SQIVND (reference sequence). CDR3 length: 14 amino acids. This CDR3 reads CASSIDPANSPLHF. The CDR3 DNA reads as TGTGCCAGTAGTATAGATCCGGCTAATTCACCCCTCCACTTT. The complete variable domain, with remaining parts taken from reference TRBV19 and TRBJ1-6, reads DGGITQSPKYLFRKEGQNVTLSCEQNLNHDAMYWYRQDPGQGLRLIYYSQIVNDFQKGDIAEGYSVSREKKESFPLTVTSAQKNPTAFYLCASSIDPANSPLHFGNGTRLTVT.